This TCR beta chain was identified during a study of beta chain features in type 1 diabetes. This clone appeared a few times. Its antigen is unidentified. This CDR3 comprises 16 residues. Germline assignment: CDR1 SGDLS and CDR2 YYNGEE. Trimming shortened V by 0 bases and J by 1 base, and 10 bases separated the two germline ends. Expressed TCRB transcripts got sequenced, as all isolated RNA was reverse transcribed. Sequenced by immunoSEQ multiplex PCR; TCRdb stores in-frame clones only, minus some. The repertoire holds around 600,000 clones, with under 15% as singletons. Findings of the study overall: Shorter TCRB CDR3s, moderately but significantly so, were found in Type 1 diabetes patients in all four CD4+ subsets. cDNA sequencing could over-represent cells with high TCR expression.

The chain has TRBV9 and TRBJ2-2; D is unresolved. Specimen: naive CD4+ T cells from blood. The TCR was taken from a young man with type 1 diabetes. The CDR3 here is CASSVGASQNTGELFF. The CDR3 DNA reads as TGTGCCAGCAGCGTAGGAGCTAGTCAGAACACCGGGGAGCTGTTTTTT.